These T cell receptor beta chains were read from a single sample in a study of cytomegalovirus exposure and HLA in healthy donors. Some clones are missing from TCRdb's copy, which holds only in-frame ones; the method was immunoSEQ multiplex PCR. Here the sample spans 100,000 to 150,000 clones, around nine tenths being singletons. Material: PBMCs. The receptor set was obtained from a man aged 25 to 40 in good health and CMV-seronegative. The CDR3 runs from the conserved cysteine through the conserved F or W. A D gene is named only where the DNA matches it firmly. Clone size is stated in some rows and not others, as once, few, many or a class when expanded.

abundance	v_gene	d_gene	j_gene	CDR3aa	CDR3nt
few	TRBV19	-	TRBJ1-5	CASSIAERNQPQHF	TGTGCCAGTAGTATAGCGGAGCGCAATCAGCCCCAGCATTTT
-	TRBV7-2	TRBD1	TRBJ2-2	CASSLAGTELAGELFF	TGTGCCAGCAGCTTAGCGGGGACAGAGCTAGCCGGGGAGCTGTTTTTT
-	TRBV11-1	TRBD2	TRBJ2-1	CASSPQGYDTSGSYNEQFF	TGTGCCAGCAGCCCCCAAGGTTATGACACTAGCGGCTCCTACAATGAGCAGTTCTTC
-	TRBV7-2	-	TRBJ1-1	CASSLLGQALNTEAFF	TGTGCCAGCAGCTTACTGGGGCAGGCCTTGAACACTGAAGCTTTCTTT
many	TRBV6-5	TRBD1	TRBJ1-2	CASSYLGGGYTF	TGTGCCAGCAGTTATTTAGGGGGCGGCTACACCTTC
-	TRBV18	-	TRBJ1-5	CASSPEGLANQPQHF	TGTGCCAGCTCACCCGAAGGACTGGCAAATCAGCCCCAGCATTTT
once	TRBV6-5	TRBD2	TRBJ2-1	CASGLAGGYNEQFF	TGTGCCAGCGGACTAGCGGGAGGGTACAATGAGCAGTTCTTC
-	TRBV18	-	TRBJ2-6	CASSPRPPTFSSGANVLTF	TGTGCCAGCTCACCACGTCCTCCAACCTTCAGCTCTGGGGCCAACGTCCTGACTTTC
-	TRBV25-1	-	TRBJ2-7	CASKRGTYEQYF	TGTGCCAGCAAACGGGGTACCTACGAGCAGTACTTC
-	TRBV5-5	TRBD1	TRBJ2-7	CASRFGQVYYEQYF	TGTGCCAGCAGGTTCGGACAGGTTTACTACGAGCAGTACTTC
-	TRBV5-1	TRBD2	TRBJ2-1	CASSLATGGVFGEQFF	TGCGCCAGCAGCTTGGCTACGGGAGGTGTTTTCGGTGAGCAGTTCTTC
-	TRBV19	-	TRBJ1-1	CASNIGGTEAFF	TGTGCCAGTAACATCGGGGGGACTGAAGCTTTCTTT
once	TRBV14	-	TRBJ2-6	CASSQEIARAGANVLTF	TGTGCCAGCAGCCAAGAAATCGCCAGGGCTGGGGCCAACGTCCTGACTTTC
few	TRBV10-2	TRBD2	TRBJ2-7	CASRGTTNYEQYF	TGCGCCAGCAGAGGGACTACCAACTACGAGCAGTACTTC
-	TRBV10-3	TRBD2	TRBJ2-5	CAISEGVVLAGQETQYF	TGTGCCATCAGTGAGGGGGTTGTACTAGCGGGACAAGAGACCCAGTACTTC
-	TRBV27	-	TRBJ2-2	CASSWDTRANTGELFF	TGTGCCAGCAGTTGGGACACCCGCGCGAACACCGGGGAGCTGTTTTTT
-	TRBV9	-	TRBJ1-3	CASSVGGSPGTVYF	TGTGCCAGCAGCGTAGGGGGCAGCCCCGGTACGGTATATTTT
-	TRBV2	TRBD1	TRBJ2-5	CASNDRGREETQYF	TGTGCCAGCAATGACAGGGGGAGAGAGGAGACCCAGTACTTC
-	TRBV27	TRBD2	TRBJ2-7	CASTLAGALGEQYF	TGTGCCAGCACCCTAGCGGGGGCCCTCGGGGAGCAGTACTTC
-	TRBV30	-	TRBJ2-7	CAWSGVLRGAEQYF	TGTGCCTGGAGTGGAGTCTTACGTGGGGCAGAGCAGTACTTC
-	TRBV9	-	TRBJ1-4	CASSVTAWGGEKLFF	TGTGCCAGCAGCGTTACTGCCTGGGGGGGTGAAAAACTGTTTTTT
-	TRBV27	TRBD1	TRBJ1-5	CASSAAGTGVNQPQHF	TGTGCCAGCAGTGCCGCCGGGACAGGGGTCAATCAGCCCCAGCATTTT
-	TRBV5-1	TRBD1	TRBJ2-3	CASSLEPGQGAYTDTQYF	TGCGCCAGCAGCTTGGAGCCGGGACAGGGGGCCTACACAGATACGCAGTATTTT
-	TRBV30	TRBD1	TRBJ2-2	CACAEQGYGTGELFF	TGTGCCTGTGCAGAACAGGGGTATGGAACCGGGGAGCTGTTTTTT
-	TRBV27	-	TRBJ2-1	CASRVEASATHREFF	TGTGCCAGCAGGGTCGAGGCTAGCGCAACTCACCGCGAGTTCTTC
-	TRBV2	-	TRBJ2-6	CASSETGGTGANVLTF	TGTGCCAGCAGTGAAACTGGGGGCACTGGGGCCAACGTCCTGACTTTC
-	TRBV6-1	TRBD1	TRBJ1-2	CASSLQGAVVGYTF	TGTGCCAGCAGTCTCCAGGGGGCGGTGGTTGGCTACACCTTC
-	TRBV11-2	-	TRBJ2-2	CASSPFGGELFF	TGTGCCAGCAGCCCCTTCGGCGGGGAGCTGTTTTTT
-	TRBV5-6	TRBD1	TRBJ2-7	CASSLDWDRPYEQYF	TGTGCCAGCAGCTTGGATTGGGACAGGCCCTACGAGCAGTACTTC
-	TRBV11-3	TRBD2	TRBJ2-5	CASIPSGRVRETQYF	TGTGCCAGCATCCCAAGCGGGAGGGTCAGAGAGACCCAGTACTTC
-	TRBV5-5	-	TRBJ2-7	CASSSGQNWLLYEQYF	TGTGCCAGCAGCTCCGGACAAAATTGGCTCCTTTACGAGCAGTACTTC
-	TRBV11-2	TRBD2	TRBJ2-5	CASSLLATAGETQYF	TGTGCCAGCAGCTTACTAGCGACAGCGGGGGAGACCCAGTACTTC
-	TRBV9	-	TRBJ2-2	CASSVTATGELFF	TGTGCCAGCAGCGTTACAGCAACCGGGGAGCTGTTTTTT
once	TRBV7-2	TRBD2	TRBJ2-1	CASSLEGGRAGNEQFF	TGTGCCAGCAGCTTAGAGGGCGGGAGGGCCGGAAATGAGCAGTTCTTC
once	TRBV12-5	-	TRBJ1-1	CASGLRPEGGMNTEAFF	TGTGCTAGTGGTTTGCGGCCTGAAGGCGGAATGAACACTGAAGCTTTCTTT
-	TRBV11-2	-	TRBJ2-3	CASTGGHTQYF	TGTGCCAGCACCGGAGGGCATACGCAGTATTTT
-	TRBV5-4	-	TRBJ1-1	CASSLVQGSDTEAFF	TGTGCCAGCAGCTTGGTTCAGGGATCGGACACTGAAGCTTTCTTT
-	TRBV6-1	-	TRBJ1-1	CAHGQMGTEAFF	TGTGCCCATGGACAGATGGGCACTGAAGCTTTCTTT
-	TRBV7-2	-	TRBJ2-2	CASSVGGAGELFF	TGTGCCAGCAGCGTCGGAGGCGCCGGGGAGCTGTTTTTT
-	TRBV4-3	-	TRBJ2-1	CASRGGSSYNEQFF	TGCGCCAGCAGAGGCGGTAGCTCCTACAATGAGCAGTTCTTC
-	TRBV5-1	TRBD2	TRBJ2-5	CASSLGLAAGGETQYF	TGCGCCAGCAGCTTGGGACTAGCGGCAGGGGGGGAGACCCAGTACTTC
-	TRBV7-2	TRBD2	TRBJ2-3	CASSLISGSTDTQYF	TGTGCCAGCAGCTTAATTAGCGGGAGCACAGATACGCAGTATTTT
-	TRBV10-1	TRBD2	TRBJ2-1	CASSRTSGRANEQFF	TGCGCCAGCAGTCGGACTAGCGGGAGAGCTAATGAGCAGTTCTTC